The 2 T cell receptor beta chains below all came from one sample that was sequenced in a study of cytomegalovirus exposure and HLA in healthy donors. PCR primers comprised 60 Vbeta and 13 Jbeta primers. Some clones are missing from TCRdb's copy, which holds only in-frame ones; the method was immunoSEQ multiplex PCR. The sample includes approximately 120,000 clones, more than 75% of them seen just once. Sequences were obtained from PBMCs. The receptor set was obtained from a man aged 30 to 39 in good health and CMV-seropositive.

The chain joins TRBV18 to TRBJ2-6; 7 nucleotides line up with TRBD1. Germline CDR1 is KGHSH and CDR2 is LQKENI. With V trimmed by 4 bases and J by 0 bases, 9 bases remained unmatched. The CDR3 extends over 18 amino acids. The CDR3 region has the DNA TGTGCCAGCTCACAAAGACAGGGACAAAACTCTGGGGCCAACGTCCTGACTTTC. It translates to CASSQRQGQNSGANVLTF.

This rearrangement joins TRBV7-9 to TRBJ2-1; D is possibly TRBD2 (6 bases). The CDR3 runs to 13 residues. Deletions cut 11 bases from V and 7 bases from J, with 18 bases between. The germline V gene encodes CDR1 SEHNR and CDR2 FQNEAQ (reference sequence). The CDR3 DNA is TGTGCCGCTGAGAGGGGAGGATTTAATGAGCAGTTCTTC. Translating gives CAAERGGFNEQFF.